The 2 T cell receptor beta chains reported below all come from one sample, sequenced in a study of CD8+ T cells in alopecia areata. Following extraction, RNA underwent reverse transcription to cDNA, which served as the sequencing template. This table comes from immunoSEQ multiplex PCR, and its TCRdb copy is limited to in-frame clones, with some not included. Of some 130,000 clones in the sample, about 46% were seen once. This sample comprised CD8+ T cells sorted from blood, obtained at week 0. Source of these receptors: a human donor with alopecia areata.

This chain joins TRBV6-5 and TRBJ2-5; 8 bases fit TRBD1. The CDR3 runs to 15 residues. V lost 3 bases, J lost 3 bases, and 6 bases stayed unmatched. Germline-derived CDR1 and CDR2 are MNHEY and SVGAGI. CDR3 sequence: CASSYGQGLEETQYF. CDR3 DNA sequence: TGTGCCAGCAGTTATGGACAGGGATTGGAAGAGACCCAGTACTTC.

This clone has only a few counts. The chain's CDR3 is CASSERQGIHNEQFF. The DNA for the CDR3 is TGTGCCAGCAGTGAAAGACAGGGGATTCACAATGAGCAGTTCTTC. The rearrangement links TRBV2 to TRBJ2-1; 8 bases fit TRBD1. Per the germline V gene, CDR1 is SNHLY and CDR2 is FYNNEI. Trimming cost V 2 bases and J 5 bases; bases outside gene matches: 5. The CDR3 is 15 amino acids. Filled out from reference TRBV2 and TRBJ2-1, the complete variable domain reads EPEVTQTPSHQVTQMGQEVILRCVPISNHLYFYWYRQILGQKVEFLVSFYNNEISEKSEIFDDQFSVERPDGSNFTLKIRSTKLEDSAMYFCASSERQGIHNEQFFGPGTRLTVL.